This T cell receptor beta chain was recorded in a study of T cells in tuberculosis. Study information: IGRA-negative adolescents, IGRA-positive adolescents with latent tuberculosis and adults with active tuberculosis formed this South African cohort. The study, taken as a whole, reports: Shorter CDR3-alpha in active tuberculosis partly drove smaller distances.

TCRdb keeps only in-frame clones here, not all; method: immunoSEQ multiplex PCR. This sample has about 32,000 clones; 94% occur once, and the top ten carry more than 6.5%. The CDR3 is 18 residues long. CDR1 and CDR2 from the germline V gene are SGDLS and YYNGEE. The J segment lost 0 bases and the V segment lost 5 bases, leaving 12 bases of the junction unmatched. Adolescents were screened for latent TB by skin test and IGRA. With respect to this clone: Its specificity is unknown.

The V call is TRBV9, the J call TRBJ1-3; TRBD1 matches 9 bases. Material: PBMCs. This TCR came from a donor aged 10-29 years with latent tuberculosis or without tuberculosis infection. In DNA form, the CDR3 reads TGTGCCAGCAGTTCTAAAACCGGGACAGGGACCTCTGGAAACACCATATATTTT. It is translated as CASSSKTGTGTSGNTIYF. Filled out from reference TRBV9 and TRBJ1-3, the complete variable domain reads DSGVTQTPKHLITATGQRVTLRCSPRSGDLSVYWYQQSLDQGLQFLIQYYNGEERAKGNILERFSAQQFPDLHSELNLSSLELGDSALYFCASSSKTGTGTSGNTIYFGEGSWLTVV.